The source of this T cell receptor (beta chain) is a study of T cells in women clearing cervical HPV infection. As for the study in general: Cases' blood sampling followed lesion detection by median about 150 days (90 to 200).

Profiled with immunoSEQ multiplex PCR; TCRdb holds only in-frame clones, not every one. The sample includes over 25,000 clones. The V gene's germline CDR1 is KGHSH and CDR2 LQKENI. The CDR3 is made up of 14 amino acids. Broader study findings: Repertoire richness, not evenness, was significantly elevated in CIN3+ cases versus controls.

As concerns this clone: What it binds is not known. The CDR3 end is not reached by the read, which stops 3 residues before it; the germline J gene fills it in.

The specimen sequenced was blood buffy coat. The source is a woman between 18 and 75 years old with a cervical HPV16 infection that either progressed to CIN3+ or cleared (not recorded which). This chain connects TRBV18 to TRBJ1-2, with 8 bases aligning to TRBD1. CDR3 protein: CASSPQGTGGDYTF. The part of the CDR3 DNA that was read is TGTGCCAGCTCACCTCAAGGGACAGGAGGCGAC.